The clone carrying this T cell receptor (beta chain) was seen repeatedly, ten times or more. The ends were cut back, 6 bases at V and 6 bases at J, with 23 bases in the middle. Germline V lookup: CDR1 DFQATT, CDR2 SNEGSKA (reference sequence). CDR3 length: 15 residues. This entry comes from a study of T cells in Graves' hyperthyroidism and ophthalmopathy. Amplified TCR beta CDR3 regions derived from RNA transcripts. RT-PCR in the first round (using the HTBI primer set) targeted the TCR CDR3. TCRdb processed the multiplex PCR reads anew with MiXCR; each CDR3 protein has one entry. This table has fewer than 900,000 distinct CDR3 sequences, around a sixth appearing once.

The sample comprised blood. This receptor was obtained from a woman between 45 and 65 years old with Graves' hyperthyroidism that later progressed to Graves' ophthalmopathy. The chain has TRBV20-1 and TRBJ1-1, with unresolved D. The CDR3 coding sequence is TGCAGTGCCCCGACCGGCGGTGGAAGGAAGCCTGAAGCTTTCTTT. Translated: CSAPTGGGRKPEAFF.